This entry features one TCR beta chain sequence. The sample originates from a study of T cells in Graves' hyperthyroidism and ophthalmopathy. TCR beta CDR3 regions were amplified from RNA. The HTBI primer set drove a first-round RT-PCR of the TCR CDR3. One entry per CDR3 protein results from TCRdb running MiXCR on the multiplex PCR reads. The sample lists 500,000 to 650,000 distinct CDR3 sequences; 15% to 20% were seen once. It was over 9.5 ml of fresh peripheral blood that supplied the PBMCs. Sequencing was done on a sample of blood. The receptor's source is a man aged 35-49 years with Graves' ophthalmopathy.

CDR3 protein: CATSVGGQPQHF. DNA for the CDR3: TGTGCCACCAGTGTGGGAGGTCAGCCCCAGCATTTT. The chain recombines TRBV24-1 with TRBJ1-5, with D uncertain. The CDR3 contains 12 residues. The V end lost 5 bases, the J end lost 6 bases, and 7 bases lay between the germline ends. CDR1 and CDR2 (germline): KGHDR, SFDVKD.